Following are 10 T cell receptor beta chains from one sample sequenced in a study of molecular identifiers for immune sequencing clone quantification. A single record per CDR3 protein comes from TCRdb applying MiXCR to the PCR reads. Seen here are about 640,000 distinct CDR3 sequences, about 20% observed once, and the top ten hold 0.7% to 1%. The sequenced sample consisted of naive CD8+ T cells from blood, with Jurkat cell RNA spiked in. Subset indicated: FACS-sorted CD8+CD4-CCR7+CD45RA+ naive T cells. Receptors originate from a human donor in good health. Some libraries in this study had Jurkat cell RNA spiked in.

This clonotype turned up a few times. The rearrangement links TRBV2 to TRBJ2-5; 9 nucleotides match TRBD2. Germline trimming cut 8 bases from V and 1 base from J; bases unmatched to any gene: 14. The CDR3 spans 17 residues. Germline values: CDR1 SNHLY, CDR2 FYNNEI. CDR3 DNA sequence: TGTGCCAGCTACACCCCTCCCTGGCGGGGGGGCCAAGAGACCCAGTACTTC. This codes for CASYTPPWRGGQETQYF.

This clonotype was picked up many times. The chain is built from TRBV20-1 and TRBJ2-7; 7 bases are shared with TRBD2. Germline V gives CDR1 DFQATT, CDR2 SNEGSKA (reference sequence). The CDR3 contains 13 residues. The trim removed 0 bases at V and 4 bases at J, leaving 3 bases unmatched. DNA of the CDR3: TGCAGTGCTAGAGAGGGCGGGAGTTACGAGCAGTACTTC. As protein: CSAREGGSYEQYF.

There are many counts of this clonotype. The chain carries TRBV5-1 and TRBJ1-4; D ambiguous. CDR3 length: 14 residues. The germline V gene encodes CDR1 SGHRS and CDR2 YFSETQ. Trimming stripped 5 bases from V and 7 bases from J, with 15 bases between. DNA for the CDR3: TGCGCCAGCAGAGAGGACCTAATGATTGAAAAACTGTTTTTT. Amino acid sequence: CASREDLMIEKLFF.

Concerning this clonotype: A much larger clone lies one base from this, so it may be a read error. Here the CDR3 reads CASRNAPGGLNTEAFF. For the CDR3, the DNA is TGTGCCAGCAGGAACGCTCCTGGGGGGCTGAACACTGAAGCTTTCTTT. The chain links TRBV6-2 or TRBV6-3 to TRBJ1-1; possibly TRBD1 for D (6 bases). CDR3 length equals 16 residues. Trimming removed 6 bases from V and 0 bases from J, with 17 bases in between. CDR1 MNHEY and CDR2 SVGEGT come from the germline V gene.

Turning to this clonotype: A read error is possible here, since a much larger clone lies one base away. It is likely a read error, because the conserved phenylalanine at the end of the CDR3 is missing. The limits of the CDR3 on the DNA are not certain, so only TCRdb's listed CDR3 is given. The chain carries TRBV21-1 and TRBJ2-7; the table's TRBD1 call for D was not verified on the DNA. TRBV21-1 is a pseudogene locus. The CDR3 spans 16 amino acids, including both terminal residues. This chain's CDR3 is CASSKVEGVGFYEQYL.

There are many counts of this clonotype. This chain connects TRBV6-2 or TRBV6-3 to TRBJ2-7; TRBD2 aligns across 14 bases. This CDR3 spans 15 amino acids. Germline lookup yields CDR1 MNHEY and CDR2 SVGEGT. V was pared by 6 bases and J by 6 bases, with 7 bases of the junction left unmatched. The CDR3 spells CASSPRGLAGVEQYF. CDR3 bases: TGTGCCAGCAGCCCCCGGGGACTAGCGGGAGTCGAGCAGTACTTC.

Of note for this clonotype: This sequence may be a read error, since a much larger clone differs from it by one base. The chain couples TRBV4-1 to TRBJ2-5; 8 nucleotides line up with TRBD2. The junction had 11 bases not matched to a gene; V was cut back by 4 bases and J by 7 bases. Germline CDR1 is MGHRA and CDR2 is YSYEKL. This CDR3 is built from 15 residues. For the CDR3, the DNA is TGCGCCAGCAGCCCCCAAGCGGGGGCTGGGGGGACCCAGTACTTC. Translating gives CASSPQAGAGGTQYF.

This clonotype has a handful of counts. The rearrangement joins TRBV7-9 to TRBJ1-2; D call uncertain. In germline, CDR1 is SEHNR, CDR2 FQNEAQ (reference sequence). The CDR3 is 18 residues long. V gave up 4 bases and J gave up 0 bases, with 21 bases separating them. The CDR3 bases are TGTGCCAGCAGCTCCTCGGAAGATCCTGGCTGGACTAACTATGGCTACACCTTC. It yields the protein CASSSSEDPGWTNYGYTF.

This clonotype was counted many times. The rearrangement joins TRBV28 to TRBJ1-2, with 9 bases fitting TRBD1. The germline V gene has CDR1 MDHEN and CDR2 SYDVKM. There are 14 residues in the CDR3. V lost 5 bases to trimming and J lost 6 bases; unmatched junction nucleotides: 7. CDR3: CASSLIGTGHGYTF. CDR3 coding DNA: TGTGCCAGCAGTCTCATTGGGACAGGGCATGGCTACACCTTC.

This clonotype has at least ten counts. The chain employs TRBV29-1 and TRBJ2-3, with unresolved D. V was trimmed by 6 bases and J by 0 bases, leaving 7 bases between them. The CDR3 runs 12 residues. Per the germline V gene, CDR1 is SQVTM and CDR2 is ANQGSEA. This chain's CDR3 is CSVTTSTDTQYF. For the CDR3, the DNA is TGCAGCGTGACAACTAGCACAGATACGCAGTATTTT.